These 16 T cell receptor beta chains were all obtained from the same sample, sequenced in a study of blood T cell repertoires in COVID-19 (dated by TCRdb to between 2020 and 2021). Libraries were prepared through the immunoSEQ multiplex PCR assay. In its TCRdb copy, this immuneACCESS table keeps in-frame sequences only and misses some clones. Where compared with another copy, unresolved V genes explain less than half of these, and the others have no known cause. The sample data list over 85,000 clones, and almost 85% of these were observed just once. The top ten constitute about 10% of the sample. Specimen: peripheral blood. The receptor source for this set is a man aged 35 to 55 with active or convalescent COVID-19.

The chain is built from TRBV10-1 and TRBJ1-2; 7 bases line up with TRBD1. Germline trimming cut 8 bases from V and 4 bases from J; bases unmatched to any gene: 4. Germline CDR1 WNHNN, CDR2 SYGVQD (reference sequence). The CDR3 spans 12 residues. CDR3 DNA: TGCGCCAGCCGGACAGGCTCCTATGGCTACACCTTC. Encoded protein: CASRTGSYGYTF.

The chain is built from TRBV2 and TRBJ1-6; 7 nucleotides match TRBD1. The CDR3 length is 15 residues. The J segment lost 7 bases and the V segment lost 6 bases, leaving 9 bases of the junction unmatched. The germline gives CDR1 SNHLY, CDR2 FYNNEI. The CDR3 DNA sequence: TGTGCCAGCAGACTCGGGACAGCCTTGAATTCACCCCTCCACTTT. Encoded protein: CASRLGTALNSPLHF.

This sequence joins TRBV7-6 and TRBJ1-6; weak D call: TRBD1 (5 bases). The CDR3 covers 15 residues. Germline values: CDR1 SGHVS, CDR2 FNYEAQ. V lost 6 bases to trimming and J lost 6 bases, with 15 bases between them. CDR3 loop: CASRQDGTLNSPLHF. In nucleotides, the CDR3 is TGTGCCAGCAGACAGGACGGTACTCTTAATTCACCCCTCCACTTT.

This clone was counted only a few times. This chain uses TRBV6-1 with TRBJ1-5, with 7 bases that match TRBD1. The junction had 15 bases not matched to a gene; V was cut back by 3 bases and J by 4 bases. The germline V gene has CDR1 MNHNS and CDR2 SASEGT. This CDR3 comprises 18 residues. CDR3 sequence reads: CASSDVGRTGNTNQPQHF. CDR3 sequence (DNA): TGTGCCAGCAGTGACGTGGGCCGGACAGGAAACACAAATCAGCCCCAGCATTTT.

The chain combines TRBV6-5 with TRBJ1-2; no firm D call. V lost 7 bases to trimming and J lost 2 bases, with 17 bases between them. CDR3 length: 15 residues. Germline CDR1 reads MNHEY; CDR2 reads SVGAGI. The CDR3 DNA reads TGTGCCAGCACCTACGATCGGGAATTGAACTATGGCTACACCTTC. This codes for CASTYDRELNYGYTF.

This clone was found once. This rearrangement joins TRBV4-3 to TRBJ2-2, with D possibly matching TRBD2 (6 bases). CDR3 size: 16 residues. V lost 3 bases and J 1 base, leaving 12 bases between the germline ends. CDR1 is LGHNA and CDR2 is YSLEER in the germline V gene. CDR3 sequence: CASSQEGLKNTGELFF. CDR3 sequence (DNA): TGCGCCAGCAGCCAGGAGGGACTCAAGAACACCGGGGAGCTGTTTTTT.

The rearrangement links TRBV5-1 to TRBJ2-7; 7 nucleotides line up with TRBD1. Germline CDR1 is SGHRS and CDR2 is YFSETQ. V dropped 0 bases and J dropped 2; count of bases not matched to a gene: 5. This CDR3 contains 15 residues. The CDR3 nucleotides are TGCGCCAGCAGCTTGGCTACGGGACAGACCTACGAGCAGTACTTC. Translation: CASSLATGQTYEQYF.

The J gene is TRBJ2-2, the V gene TRBV18; D is unclear. This CDR3 is built from 11 residues. With 3 bases removed from V and 11 bases from J, the gap between germline ends came to 7 bases. Germline loops: CDR1 KGHSH, CDR2 LQKENI. This chain's CDR3 is CASSPGEELFF. The CDR3 DNA sequence: TGTGCCAGCTCACCCGGAGAAGAGCTGTTTTTT.

V gene TRBV7-2 combines with J gene TRBJ1-2, with D possibly being TRBD1 (6 bases). The V end lost 5 bases, the J end lost 2 bases, and 18 bases lay between the germline ends. CDR3 size: 16 residues. CDR1 is SGHTA, CDR2 FQGNSA, per germline. The CDR3 bases are TGTGCCAGCAGCCCGGGGGGGGGCGGCCGGAACTATGGCTACACCTTC. It is translated as CASSPGGGGRNYGYTF.

This clone has a single count. The same CDR3 arises from other DNA sequences in this sample as well. This rearrangement joins TRBV5-1 to TRBJ1-4; D remains unclear. CDR1 and CDR2 from the germline V gene are SGHRS and YFSETQ. Trimming removed 0 bases at V and 7 bases at J, with 10 bases between. The CDR3 sequence is 14 residues long. The CDR3 nucleotides are TGCGCCAGCAGCTTGGGCGGATTGGGTGAAAAACTGTTTTTT. Its protein is CASSLGGLGEKLFF.

The table lists this clone with a count of one. The chain's CDR3 is CASSLEPGYGYTF. As DNA, the CDR3 is TGTGCCAGCAGCTTAGAGCCAGGCTATGGCTACACCTTC. This chain links TRBV11-1 with TRBJ1-2, with D unclear. Germline loops: CDR1 SGHAT, CDR2 FQDESV (reference sequence). Trimming removed 1 base at V and 4 bases at J, with 7 bases between. This CDR3 has 13 amino acids.

As to this clone: This CDR3 fails to terminate in the conserved phenylalanine or tryptophan, so it likely reflects a read error. The limits of the CDR3 on the DNA are not certain, so only TCRdb's listed CDR3 is given. The CDR3 spells CASRQGTSGAASQI. This chain links TRBV2 with TRBJ2-7; the tabulated D call, TRBD2, remains unverified against the DNA. Germline assignment: CDR1 SNHLY and CDR2 FYNNEI. The CDR3 is 14 amino acids in total, end residues counted.

V usage is TRBV5-1 and J usage is TRBJ1-2; maybe TRBD1 (5 bases). CDR3 size: 15 residues. From germline, CDR1 is SGHRS and CDR2 YFSETQ. Deletions cut 4 bases from V and 7 bases from J, with 20 bases between. The chain's CDR3 is CASSPSGERNLGYTF. CDR3 sequence (DNA): TGCGCCAGCAGCCCCTCGGGGGAACGGAATCTTGGCTACACCTTC.

V is TRBV24-1 and J is TRBJ1-6, with a tentative D call TRBD1 (6 bases). The germline gives CDR1 KGHDR, CDR2 SFDVKD. The CDR3 loop spans 15 amino acids. V lost 3 bases and J lost 9, with 14 bases in between. The CDR3 region is CATSDLQGNGSPLHF. For the CDR3, the DNA is TGTGCCACCAGTGATCTACAGGGTAACGGTTCACCCCTCCACTTT.

The chain combines TRBV6-5 with TRBJ1-5; perhaps TRBD1 as D (5 bases). V was shortened by 10 bases and J by 6 bases, with 13 bases between the two germline ends. There are 12 residues in the CDR3. Per germline, CDR1 MNHEY and CDR2 SVGAGI. The chain's CDR3 is CATRPGGQPQHF. CDR3 in DNA: TGTGCCACGAGACCGGGGGGTCAGCCCCAGCATTTT.

This sequence joins TRBV19 and TRBJ1-1; D is possibly TRBD1 (6 bases). The germline CDR1 and CDR2 sequences are LNHDA and SQIVND (reference sequence). V dropped 3 bases and J dropped 0 bases, with 14 bases sitting between them. The CDR3 length is 16 residues. CDR3 in DNA: TGTGCCAGTAGTATCGGGACAAGAGACATGAACACTGAAGCTTTCTTT. Its protein is CASSIGTRDMNTEAFF.